Shown below are 14 T cell receptor beta chains from a single sample sequenced in a study of immune evolution from preneoplasia to lung adenocarcinoma. Profiled with immunoSEQ multiplex PCR; TCRdb holds only in-frame clones, not every one. The table shows around 7,500 clones, with 83% occurring only once. The sample was FFPE minimally invasive lung adenocarcinoma tissue. The origin of the receptors is a person aged 70 to 79 with lung adenocarcinoma.

This chain connects TRBV18 to TRBJ2-5, with D tentatively TRBD1 (5 bases). Trimming took 0 bases from V and 10 from J, leaving 9 bases between them. The CDR3 runs 12 residues. Per germline, CDR1 KGHSH and CDR2 LQKENI. Written as DNA, the CDR3 is TGTGCCAGCTCACCACCACAGGCCGGCCAGTACTTC. Protein sequence: CASSPPQAGQYF.

The chain links TRBV2 to TRBJ2-7, with D tentatively TRBD1 (6 bases). CDR3 length: 13 amino acids. Looked up from germline, CDR1 is SNHLY and CDR2 is FYNNEI. The V end lost 5 bases, the J end lost 4 bases, and 12 bases lay between the germline ends. CDR3 sequence reads: CASSRRTAYEQYF. The CDR3 DNA reads as TGTGCCAGCAGTAGGCGGACAGCATACGAGCAGTACTTC.

The V call is TRBV6-5, the J call TRBJ1-1; D is unclear. The CDR3 extends over 15 amino acids. Germline values: CDR1 MNHEY, CDR2 SVGAGI. Trimming shortened V by 0 bases and J by 0 bases, and 8 bases separated the two germline ends. CDR3 DNA sequence: TGTGCCAGCAGTTACTCATCTGGGATGAACACTGAAGCTTTCTTT. It is translated as CASSYSSGMNTEAFF.

The chain employs TRBV30 and TRBJ1-1; D may be TRBD1 (6 bases). The CDR3 contains 13 residues. V lost 4 bases to trimming and J lost 4 bases, with 13 bases between them. Per germline, CDR1 GTSNPN and CDR2 SVGIG (reference sequence). The chain's CDR3 is CAWTRGGGTEAFF. The CDR3, as DNA: TGTGCCTGGACTCGGGGAGGGGGCACTGAAGCTTTCTTT. Drawing the rest from reference TRBV30 and TRBJ1-1, the complete variable domain is SQTIHQWPATLVQPVGSPLSLECTVEGTSNPNLYWYRQAAGRGLQLLFYSVGIGQISSEVPQNLSASRPQDRQFILSSKKLLLSDSGFYLCAWTRGGGTEAFFGQGTRLTVV.

The chain is built from TRBV6-5 and TRBJ1-1; D is unresolved. The V end lost 0 bases, the J end lost 1 base, and 6 bases lay between the germline ends. Germline V gene lookup returns CDR1 MNHEY and CDR2 SVGAGI. This CDR3 contains 14 residues. CDR3 sequence (DNA): TGTGCCAGCAGTTACTCGGACTGGAACACTGAAGCTTTCTTT. Amino acids: CASSYSDWNTEAFF.

The rearrangement joins TRBV4-1 to TRBJ2-1, with 9 bases matching TRBD2. There are 17 residues in the CDR3. In germline, CDR1 is MGHRA, CDR2 YSYEKL. Trimming at V came to 0 bases and at J to 4 bases, leaving 7 bases not matched to a gene. The CDR3 reads CASSQDISSGGYNEQFF. The CDR3 coding sequence is TGCGCCAGCAGCCAAGATATTAGTAGCGGGGGTTACAATGAGCAGTTCTTC.

This chain connects TRBV6-5 to TRBJ1-4; D may be TRBD1 (5 bases). The germline gives CDR1 MNHEY, CDR2 SVGAGI. This CDR3 has 14 amino acids. Deletions cut 7 bases from V and 10 bases from J, with 19 bases between. CDR3 DNA: TGTGCCAGCACCCAAAGGGACCCCGGCGGAAAACTGTTTTTT. Encoded protein: CASTQRDPGGKLFF.

CDR3 protein: CAGYRVGYGYTF. Here the CDR3 DNA reads TGTGCCGGCTACCGGGTGGGCTATGGCTACACCTTC. The V call is TRBV28, the J call TRBJ1-2; no reliable D call. Per germline, CDR1 MDHEN and CDR2 SYDVKM. Trimming left V 11 bases short and J 4 bases short, with 14 bases between. The CDR3 contains 12 residues.

Comment on this clone: At the DNA level, this CDR3 is encoded by other sequences in the same sample as well. The rearrangement links TRBV27 to TRBJ2-5; TRBD2 aligns across 10 bases. The CDR3 contains 16 residues. Losses at the gene ends were 4 bases for V and 1 base for J; bases not matched to a gene: 6. Looked up from germline, CDR1 is MNHEY and CDR2 is SMNVEV (reference sequence). DNA of the CDR3: TGTGCCAGCAGTTGGTTAGCGGGAGGCATCCAAGAGACCCAGTACTTC. Protein sequence: CASSWLAGGIQETQYF.

The chain employs TRBV5-5 and TRBJ2-3, with D maybe TRBD2 (6 bases). Per germline, CDR1 SGHKS and CDR2 YYEKEE (reference sequence). V lost 4 bases and J 6 bases, leaving 15 bases between the germline ends. The length of the CDR3 is 14 residues. The CDR3 nucleotides are TGTGCCAGCAGCCAACTAGCCTCCGGGGATACGCAGTATTTT. Protein product: CASSQLASGDTQYF.

This clone appeared a single time. V is TRBV25-1 and J is TRBJ2-3; the D gene is possibly TRBD2 (6 bases). Trimming removed 6 bases at V and 1 base at J, with 17 bases between. Germline-derived CDR1 and CDR2 are MGHDK and SYGVNS. There are 16 residues in the CDR3. CDR3 coding DNA: TGTGCCAGCAGGCCGGGACTTGCGCCGGGCACAGATACGCAGTATTTT. This translates into CASRPGLAPGTDTQYF.

The chain links TRBV2 to TRBJ2-5; 7 positions agree with TRBD1. CDR1 is SNHLY, CDR2 FYNNEI, per germline. The CDR3 extends over 13 amino acids. Trimming at V came to 3 bases and at J to 5 bases, leaving 3 bases not matched to a gene. The CDR3 nucleotides read TGTGCCAGCAGTGAGATAGGGGGCGAGACCCAGTACTTC. Translated: CASSEIGGETQYF.

The count of this clone is one. V and J are TRBV30 and TRBJ1-2; 7 nucleotides line up with TRBD1. Trimming at V came to 7 bases and at J to 4 bases, leaving 15 bases not matched to a gene. The germline V gene encodes CDR1 GTSNPN and CDR2 SVGIG (reference sequence). The CDR3 totals 15 residues. CDR3 sequence: CASSRFRDSPYGYTF. The CDR3 nucleotides are TGTGCCTCCAGTCGATTCCGGGACAGTCCCTATGGCTACACCTTC.

The V and J genes are TRBV5-8 and TRBJ2-3; D is perhaps TRBD2 (6 bases). Trimming stripped 3 bases from V and 0 bases from J, with 11 bases between. Germline CDR1 is SGHTS and CDR2 is YDEGEE. The CDR3 totals 15 residues. CDR3 in DNA: TGTGCCAGCAGCTATAAGGGGACTAGCACAGATACGCAGTATTTT. Protein sequence: CASSYKGTSTDTQYF.